This T cell receptor (beta chain) was documented in a study of CD8 T cells in Susac syndrome. General study results and limits: As the study acknowledged, the number of individuals who were part of its TCR sequencing and HLA analysis was relatively small.

CD8+ and CD4+ blood T cells underwent TCR beta sequencing. TEMRA cells underwent FACS enrichment and CD8+ and CD4+ T cells underwent negative isolation. In the case of this clonotype: Its antigen is undetermined.

The RNA input was about 0.45 to 1 ug, and it was reverse transcribed with random hexamers. TCR beta CDR3 was amplified by immunoSEQ multiplex PCR. This amplification extended across 54 Vbeta and 13 Jbeta segments. TCRdb recomputed calls from the immunoSEQ multiplex PCR reads with MiXCR, one row per CDR3 protein. The sample consists of 250,000 or so distinct CDR3 sequences, 93% of them appearing once. Trimming left V 9 bases short and J 0 bases short, with 3 bases between. This CDR3 is 11 amino acids long. The germline V gene has CDR1 ENHRY and CDR2 SYGVKD. This chain joins TRBV10-3 and TRBJ2-1, with unresolved D. Sequencing was done on a sample of CD4+ T cells from PBMCs. This receptor was obtained from a human donor with multiple sclerosis. The CDR3 sequence: CAISSYNEQFF. The CDR3 DNA reads TGTGCCATTTCCTCCTACAATGAGCAGTTCTTC.